A selection of T cell receptor beta chains follows, all from one sample in a study of spatial heterogeneity in lung cancer. In TCRdb, the 5' RACE reads were re-called with MiXCR into one record per CDR3 protein. The sample has about 38,000 distinct CDR3 sequences, around 7.6% seen once. Source: PBMCs, taken at follow-up. These receptor sequences come from a male donor with early-stage non-small cell lung cancer. Both conserved end residues are part of each CDR3. The D gene is left open where the match is weak. Clone size, where shown, is once, few, many, or a class for clones that have expanded.

size	V	D	J	DNA	CDR3
many	TRBV13	TRBD1	TRBJ2-7	TGTGCCAGCAGCGGAAGGAGATCGGGACAGGGGGCGTACGAGCAGTACTTC	CASSGRRSGQGAYEQYF
few	TRBV29-1	NA	TRBJ1-2	TGCAGCGTTGCGAGGGTAGAGAACTATGGCTACACCTTC	CSVARVENYGYTF
many	TRBV3-1	TRBD2	TRBJ2-1	TGTGCCAGCAGCCTACGGACTAGCGGGGGTTTAGGGCAGTTCTTC	CASSLRTSGGLGQFF
NA	TRBV3-1	TRBD1	TRBJ1-1	TGTGCCAGCAGCCAGGATCAGGGGGCGGGCACTGAAGCTTTCTTT	CASSQDQGAGTEAFF
many	TRBV2	TRBD1	TRBJ1-6	TGTGCCAGCAGTGCCTTCGGGGACAGTAGGAATTCACCCCTCCACTTT	CASSAFGDSRNSPLHF
many	TRBV20-1	NA	TRBJ2-7	TGCAGTGCTAGAGGGGGTATCGCCTACGAGCAGTACTTC	CSARGGIAYEQYF
many	TRBV10-3	TRBD1	TRBJ2-1	TGTGCCGCCTCCCCGGGACAGGGGAACAATGAGCAGTTCTTC	CAASPGQGNNEQFF
NA	TRBV19	NA	TRBJ2-7	TGTGCCAGTACCCCGGGAGTCTCCTACGAGCAGTACTTC	CASTPGVSYEQYF
NA	TRBV12-3/TRBV12-4	TRBD2	TRBJ2-6	TGTGCCAGCAGTTTTGGGACTAGCTCTGGGGCCAACGTCCTGACTTTC	CASSFGTSSGANVLTF
many	TRBV12-3/TRBV12-4	NA	TRBJ1-1	TGTGCCAGCAGTGAAGCAGGGAGGTACACTGAAGCTTTCTTT	CASSEAGRYTEAFF
NA	TRBV2	NA	TRBJ2-7	TGTGCCACCGGGGACACCTACGAGCAGTACTTC	CATGDTYEQYF
many	TRBV20-1	NA	TRBJ2-1	TGCAGTGCTAGAGAAGGCAGGAGCTCCTACAATGAGCAGTTCTTC	CSAREGRSSYNEQFF
once	TRBV7-9	TRBD2	TRBJ2-7	TGTGCCAGCAGCTTAGCGGTAGCGGGGGACGAGCAGTACTTC	CASSLAVAGDEQYF
many	TRBV11-2	NA	TRBJ1-2	TGTGCCAGCAGCCGGAACTATGGCTACACCTTC	CASSRNYGYTF
many	TRBV5-1	NA	TRBJ1-4	TGCGCCAGCAGCTTTGTGGGAGCCGAAAATGAAAAACTGTTTTTT	CASSFVGAENEKLFF
many	TRBV5-6	NA	TRBJ2-1	TGTGCCAGCAGCTTGTTCGGAAACAGTATTGTTGAGCAGTTCTTC	CASSLFGNSIVEQFF